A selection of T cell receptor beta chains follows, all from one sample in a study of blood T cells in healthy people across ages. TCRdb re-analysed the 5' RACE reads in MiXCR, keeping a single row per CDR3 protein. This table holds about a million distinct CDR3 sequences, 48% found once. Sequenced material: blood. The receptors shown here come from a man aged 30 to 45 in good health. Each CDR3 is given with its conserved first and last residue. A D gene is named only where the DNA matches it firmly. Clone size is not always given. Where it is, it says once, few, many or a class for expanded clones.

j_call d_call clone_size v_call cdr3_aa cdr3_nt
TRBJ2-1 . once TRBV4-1 CASSQLGGTVNEQFF TGCGCCAGCAGCCAACTCGGAGGGACCGTCAATGAGCAGTTCTTC
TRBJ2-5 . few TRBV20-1 CSARVQGETQYF TGCAGTGCTAGAGTTCAGGGGGAGACCCAGTACTTC
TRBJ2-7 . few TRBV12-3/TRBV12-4 CASSPGSGGLQWQYF TGTGCCAGCAGCCCAGGCTCAGGGGGGCTACAATGGCAGTACTTC
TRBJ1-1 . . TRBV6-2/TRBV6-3 CASTYRDNTEAFF TGTGCCAGCACCTACAGGGATAACACTGAAGCTTTCTTT
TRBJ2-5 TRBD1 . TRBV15 CATSRDPQGQQYF TGTGCCACCAGCAGAGATCCCCAGGGACAGCAGTACTTC
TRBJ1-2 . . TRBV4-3 CASSQEGAPGGYGYTF TGCGCCAGCAGCCAAGAAGGGGCTCCGGGTGGCTATGGCTACACCTTC
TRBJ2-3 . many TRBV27 CASSRADTQYF TGTGCCAGCAGTCGTGCAGATACGCAGTATTTT
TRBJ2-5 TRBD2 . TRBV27 CASSRWTSGEETQYF TGTGCCAGCAGTCGGTGGACTAGCGGGGAAGAGACCCAGTACTTC
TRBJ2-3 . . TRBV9 CASSVFQGSTDTQYF TGTGCCAGCAGCGTATTTCAGGGAAGCACAGATACGCAGTATTTT
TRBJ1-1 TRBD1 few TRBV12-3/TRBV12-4 CASRGTGGFETEAFF TGTGCCAGCAGGGGGACAGGGGGCTTTGAAACTGAAGCTTTCTTT
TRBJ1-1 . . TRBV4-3 CASSQGTRGRTEAFF TGCGCCAGCAGCCAGGGGACCCGGGGACGGACTGAAGCTTTCTTT
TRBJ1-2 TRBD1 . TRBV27 CASSLARQGPGRYYGYTF TGTGCCAGCAGTTTAGCCCGACAGGGGCCCGGGAGATACTATGGCTACACCTTC
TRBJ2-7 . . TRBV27 CASSLLVGQGGQYF TGTGCCAGCAGTTTATTGGTAGGGCAGGGCGGGCAGTACTTC
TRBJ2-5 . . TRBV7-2 CASSLGSPARQLGQTQYF TGTGCCAGCAGCTTAGGGTCCCCTGCCCGACAGTTAGGGCAGACCCAGTACTTC
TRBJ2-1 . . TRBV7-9 CASRLDNSEQFF TGTGCCAGCAGGCTAGATAATAGTGAGCAGTTCTTC
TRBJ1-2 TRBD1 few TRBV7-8 CASSHPGQGAGGYTF TGTGCCAGCAGCCATCCGGGACAGGGTGCCGGTGGCTACACCTTC
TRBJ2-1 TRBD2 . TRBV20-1 CSATLAGGTSSYNEQFF TGCAGTGCTACGCTAGCGGGGGGTACCAGCTCCTACAATGAGCAGTTCTTC
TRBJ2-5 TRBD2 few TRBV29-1 CSVEQSAGGYIETQYF TGCAGCGTTGAACAGTCCGCGGGGGGGTATATAGAGACCCAGTACTTC
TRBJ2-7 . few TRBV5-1 CASSLVASGSYEQYF TGCGCCAGCAGCTTAGTCGCGAGTGGCTCCTACGAGCAGTACTTC
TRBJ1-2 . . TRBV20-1 CSARSDSSYGYTF TGCAGTGCTAGAAGCGACAGCAGCTATGGCTACACCTTC
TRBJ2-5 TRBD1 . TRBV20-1 CSAPNLGDRMYQETQYF TGCAGTGCTCCGAATCTAGGGGACAGGATGTACCAAGAGACCCAGTACTTC
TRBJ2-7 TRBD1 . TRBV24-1 CATSVPGTGFHEQYF TGTGCCACCAGTGTCCCCGGGACAGGGTTCCACGAGCAGTACTTC
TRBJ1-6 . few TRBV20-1 CSASAGRNSPLHF TGCAGTGCTAGTGCAGGGCGGAATTCACCCCTCCACTTT
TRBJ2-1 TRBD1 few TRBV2 CASRDRGIYNEQFF TGTGCCAGCCGGGACAGGGGTATCTACAATGAGCAGTTCTTC
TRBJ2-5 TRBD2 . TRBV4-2 CASSQPLAGKTQETQYF TGTGCCAGCAGCCAACCCCTAGCGGGGAAAACCCAAGAGACCCAGTACTTC
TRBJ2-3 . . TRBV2 CASSGRAKTETQYF TGTGCCAGCAGTGGCAGGGCGAAAACAGAGACGCAGTATTTT
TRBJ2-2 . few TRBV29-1 CSVETSGLNTGELFF TGCAGCGTTGAAACCAGCGGGCTGAACACCGGGGAGCTGTTTTTT
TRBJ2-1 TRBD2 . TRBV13 CASSSTSGRGKETQFF TGTGCCAGCAGCTCGACTAGCGGGAGAGGGAAAGAGACCCAGTTCTTC
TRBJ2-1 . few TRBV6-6 CASTKSGINEQFF TGTGCCAGCACCAAATCGGGAATCAATGAGCAGTTCTTC
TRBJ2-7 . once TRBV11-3 CASTYREYSYEQYF TGTGCCAGCACCTACAGGGAATACTCCTACGAGCAGTACTTC
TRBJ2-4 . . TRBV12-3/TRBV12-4 CASSLSRNIQYF TGTGCCAGCAGTTTATCCAGGAACATTCAGTACTTC
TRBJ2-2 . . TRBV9 CASSLPRAGSLNTGELFF TGTGCCAGCAGCCTCCCCCGGGCGGGAAGTCTGAACACCGGGGAGCTGTTTTTT
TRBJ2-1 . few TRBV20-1 CSYPRPGDEQFF TGCAGTTATCCTCGCCCCGGGGATGAGCAGTTCTTC
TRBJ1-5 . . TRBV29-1 CSVEAGYRDGNQPQHF TGCAGCGTTGAAGCAGGATATAGAGATGGCAATCAGCCCCAGCATTTT
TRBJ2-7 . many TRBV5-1 CASSLLAGESYEQYF TGTGCCAGCAGTTTATTGGCAGGAGAATCCTACGAGCAGTACTTC
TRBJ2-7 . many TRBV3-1 CASSQSHEQYF TGTGCCAGCAGCCAATCCCACGAGCAGTACTTC
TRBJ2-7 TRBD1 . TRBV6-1 CASSEYGGTGVSYEQYF TGTGCCAGCAGTGAATACGGCGGGACAGGGGTATCCTACGAGCAGTACTTC
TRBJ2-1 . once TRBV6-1 CASSENENEQFF TGTGCCAGCAGTGAAAATGAGAATGAGCAGTTCTTC
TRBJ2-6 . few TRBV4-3 CASSQDSPGANVLTF TGCGCCAGCAGCCAAGATTCCCCTGGGGCCAACGTCCTGACTTTC
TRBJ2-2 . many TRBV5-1 CASSPSPAQTTAGELFF TGCGCCAGCAGCCCCTCCCCGGCCCAGACGACAGCCGGGGAGCTGTTTTTT
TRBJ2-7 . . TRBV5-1 CASSLMQGSIYEQYF TGCGCCAGCAGCTTGATGCAGGGGTCGATCTACGAGCAGTACTTC
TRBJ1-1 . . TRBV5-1 CASSLEPVRNTEAFF TGCGCCAGCAGCTTGGAGCCAGTGAGAAACACTGAAGCTTTCTTT
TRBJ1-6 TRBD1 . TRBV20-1 CSAWDRTGSPLHF TGCAGTGCCTGGGACAGAACGGGGTCACCCCTCCACTTT
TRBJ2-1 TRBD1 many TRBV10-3 CAIRGGTGGKYNEQFF TGTGCCATCAGGGGCGGAACAGGGGGCAAATACAATGAGCAGTTCTTC
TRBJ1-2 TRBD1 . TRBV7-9 CASSGTGGIYGYTF TGTGCCAGCAGCGGGACAGGGGGAATCTATGGCTACACCTTC
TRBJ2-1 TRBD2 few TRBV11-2 CASQRGTLYNEQFF TGTGCCAGCCAGCGGGGGACCCTCTACAATGAGCAGTTCTTC
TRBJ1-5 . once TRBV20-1 CSARSRYSNQPQHF TGCAGTGCTAGGTCCAGATATAGCAATCAGCCCCAGCATTTT
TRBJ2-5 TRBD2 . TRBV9 CASSPRRGGQETQYF TGTGCCAGCAGCCCCCGTCGGGGGGGACAAGAGACCCAGTACTTC
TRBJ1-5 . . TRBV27 CASSFYGDGRNQPQHF TGTGCCAGCAGTTTTTACGGGGATGGGCGCAATCAGCCCCAGCATTTT
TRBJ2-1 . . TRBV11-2 CASSFNTGSYNEQFF TGTGCCAGCAGCTTTAATACCGGGTCCTACAATGAGCAGTTCTTC